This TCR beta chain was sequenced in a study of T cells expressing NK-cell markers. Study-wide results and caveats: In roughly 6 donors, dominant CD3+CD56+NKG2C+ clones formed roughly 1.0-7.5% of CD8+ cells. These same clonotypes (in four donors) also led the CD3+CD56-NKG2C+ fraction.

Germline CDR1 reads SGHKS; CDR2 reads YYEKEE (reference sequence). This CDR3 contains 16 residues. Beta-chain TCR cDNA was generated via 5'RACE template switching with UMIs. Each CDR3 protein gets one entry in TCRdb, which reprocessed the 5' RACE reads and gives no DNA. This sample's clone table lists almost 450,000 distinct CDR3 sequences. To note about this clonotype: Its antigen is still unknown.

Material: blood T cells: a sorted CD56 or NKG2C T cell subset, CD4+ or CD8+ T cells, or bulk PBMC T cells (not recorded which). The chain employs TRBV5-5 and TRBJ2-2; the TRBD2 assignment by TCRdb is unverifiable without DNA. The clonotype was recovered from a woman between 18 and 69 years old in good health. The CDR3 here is CASSSIPTSGGWELFF. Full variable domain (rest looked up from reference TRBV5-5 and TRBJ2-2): DAGVTQSPTHLIKTRGQQVTLRCSPISGHKSVSWYQQVLGQGPQFIFQYYEKEERGRGNFPDRFSARQFPNYSSELNVNALLLGDSALYLCASSSIPTSGGWELFFGEGSRLTVL.